The subject of this entry is one T cell receptor (beta chain). The target of this receptor is not known. Qualities for individual bases were not recorded, and no much larger clone is one base off. This record belongs to a study of CD8 T cells in ankylosing spondylitis (dated by TCRdb to about 2017). About the study as a whole: To find TCR variants linked to disease, the study profiled T cell receptor beta repertoires in ankylosing spondylitis patients and healthy donors. The full study cohort was made up of about two dozen ankylosing spondylitis patients and more than 90 healthy donors. Peripheral blood was sampled, and synovial fluid was additionally collected from ankylosing spondylitis patients.

TCRdb shows the sequencer as Illumina HiSeq 2500. Quantitative 5'-RACE with molecular barcodes was the method used to prepare the TCR beta libraries. Concerning the study's data processing: Disease-linked TCR variants were identified with a new computational method built on a probabilistic model of VDJ rearrangement. Through fastp at Q25 and MiXCR, TCRdb rebuilt clones from the public reads, retaining in-frame beta chains. CDR3 protein sequences are deduplicated, and each keeps its most common genes and DNA. Clone size and V and J calls follow TCRdb, not the original study. Recorded for this sample are about 220,000 distinct CDR3 sequences; over 9.5% of them occurred a single time. The ten largest clonotypes hold 21% of the sample. Paper-wide results and their limitations: According to the report, matched synovial fluid samples from ankylosing spondylitis patients were significantly enriched for the disease-linked clones. Some motif variants had previously been reported in the synovial fluid and blood of reactive arthritis patients, which suggests shared mechanisms of disease initiation. The disease-linked clones had a CD8+ phenotype and were found at relatively low frequencies in peripheral blood. A TCR beta motif of fewer than 10 highly homologous amino acid variants appeared characteristic of blood from ankylosing spondylitis patients.

The CDR3, from cysteine to phenylalanine, totals 16 residues. Only the CDR3 part of the read is kept: 48 bases, read in frame from the first base. The germline V gene encodes CDR1 KGHSH and CDR2 LQKENI. V is pruned by 1 base and J by 6 bases, leaving 7 bases of the junction without a gene match. The sequence came from a male donor with ankylosing spondylitis or in good health (not recorded which). The chain joins TRBV18 to TRBJ2-3; the central 10 bases match TRBD2. Sequences were obtained from blood, either unsorted or a sorted T cell fraction (not recorded which). The nucleotide sequence reads as follows: TGTGCCAGCTCACCACTGAGCGGGGGGGCCGTGGATACGCAGTATTTT. Its protein reads: CASSPLSGGAVDTQYF. The CDR3, completed at both ends by the reference TRBV18 and TRBJ2-3 genes, gives the full variable domain NAGVMQNPRHLVRRRGQEARLRCSPMKGHSHVYWYRQLPEEGLKFMVYLQKENIIDESGMPKERFSAEFPKEGPSILRIQQVVRGDSAAYFCASSPLSGGAVDTQYFGPGTRLTVL.